This entry is about one T cell receptor beta chain. The antigen is undetermined. The data originate from a study of PD-1 blockade in classical Hodgkin lymphoma. Study in general: Nivolumab dosing for patients was 3 mg/kg, administered intravenously every 2 weeks. Study-level points and caveats: CD4+ TCR diversity rose significantly by C4D1, and CD8+ TCR diversity did not.

Repertoires were generated with immunoSEQ multiplex PCR, while TCRdb's copy carries only in-frame clones and drops some. The table lists about 100,000 clones, around 89% of them singletons. This CDR3 has 12 residues. After removal of 6 bases from V and 7 bases from J, the junction contained 3 bases not matched to a gene. CDR1 is MNHEY, CDR2 SMNVEV, per germline (reference sequence). Every patient was affected by relapse after autologous stem cell transplantation, while exposure to brentuximab vedotin was not uniform. The TCR sequence derives from a human donor with classical Hodgkin lymphoma. V usage is TRBV27 and J usage is TRBJ2-1, with 7 bases matching TRBD1. The source was peripheral blood mononuclear cells (PBMCs), collected before the second cycle of nivolumab. CDR3 in DNA: TGTGCCAGCAGGACAGGGAGAAATGAGCAGTTCTTC. Translating it yields CASRTGRNEQFF.